The 7 T cell receptor beta chains below come from one sample, sequenced in a study of blood T cell repertoires in COVID-19. Sequenced by immunoSEQ multiplex PCR; TCRdb stores in-frame clones only, minus some. The data show roughly 150,000 clones, 85% to 90% seen once. Sequencing was done on a sample of peripheral blood. These receptor sequences come from a middle-aged woman with acute or convalescent COVID-19.

CDR3 residues: CASNQREGQETQYF. In DNA, the CDR3 is TGTGCCAGCAACCAGCGGGAGGGCCAAGAGACCCAGTACTTC. The J gene is TRBJ2-5, the V gene TRBV9, with TRBD2 matching 10 bases. The V segment lost 6 bases and the J segment 1 base; nucleotides outside the gene matches: 3. Germline V gives CDR1 SGDLS, CDR2 YYNGEE. This CDR3 has 14 amino acids. Filled out from reference TRBV9 and TRBJ2-5, the complete variable domain reads DSGVTQTPKHLITATGQRVTLRCSPRSGDLSVYWYQQSLDQGLQFLIQYYNGEERAKGNILERFSAQQFPDLHSELNLSSLELGDSALYFCASNQREGQETQYFGPGTRLLVL.

This chain links TRBV5-4 with TRBJ2-5; D is unclear. CDR3 length: 15 amino acids. In germline, CDR1 is SGHNT, CDR2 YYREEE (reference sequence). V shed 4 bases and J shed 2 bases, with 15 bases lying between them. In DNA form, the CDR3 reads TGTGCCAGCAGCCTGCCATTGGGCCGTCAAGAGACCCAGTACTTC. It translates to CASSLPLGRQETQYF.

This clone was observed a handful of times. The chain is built from TRBV3-1 (or the pseudogene TRBV3-2) and TRBJ1-1; TRBD1 might be the D (6 bases). V was trimmed by 3 bases and J by 9 bases, leaving 14 bases between them. The CDR3 length is 13 residues. Germline assignment: CDR1 LGHDT and CDR2 YNNKEL (reference sequence). The CDR3 here is CASSHDRSGQAFF. The CDR3 DNA is TGTGCCAGCAGCCACGACAGGTCAGGACAAGCTTTCTTT.

The genes are TRBV19 and TRBJ1-1; 7 bases align to TRBD1. Germline CDR1 and CDR2: LNHDA and SQIVND (reference sequence). V lost 5 bases and J lost 7; bases outside the gene matches: 10. The CDR3 has 14 residues. CDR3 DNA: TGTGCCAGTAGTCCCCGACAGGGTCTCAGTGAAGCTTTCTTT. Translating gives CASSPRQGLSEAFF. The variable domain in full, with the rest retrieved from reference TRBV19 and TRBJ1-1, is DGGITQSPKYLFRKEGQNVTLSCEQNLNHDAMYWYRQDPGQGLRLIYYSQIVNDFQKGDIAEGYSVSREKKESFPLTVTSAQKNPTAFYLCASSPRQGLSEAFFGQGTRLTVV.

The J gene is TRBJ1-2, the V gene TRBV3-1 (or the pseudogene TRBV3-2); TRBD1 might be the D (6 bases). Trimming took 2 bases from V and 5 from J, leaving 12 bases between them. The CDR3 loop spans 14 amino acids. Germline lookup yields CDR1 LGHDT and CDR2 YNNKEL (reference sequence). As DNA, the CDR3 is TGTGCCAGCAGCCAACAGGGGATCGATTATGGCTACACCTTC. It translates to CASSQQGIDYGYTF.

The chain joins TRBV11-2 to TRBJ2-5; D possibly corresponds to TRBD1 (5 bases). V dropped 3 bases and J dropped 7 bases, with 30 bases sitting between them. The CDR3 is 19 residues long. Germline CDR1 SGHAT, CDR2 FQNNGV. CDR3 DNA: TGTGCCAGCAGCTTCCCCAGACATGGGCAGGGTCGCGTTATCGGGACCCAGTACTTC. Its protein is CASSFPRHGQGRVIGTQYF. The whole variable domain, filled in from reference TRBV11-2 and TRBJ2-5, reads EAGVAQSPRYKIIEKRQSVAFWCNPISGHATLYWYQQILGQGPKLLIQFQNNGVVDDSQLPKDRFSAERLKGVDSTLKIQPAKLEDSAVYLCASSFPRHGQGRVIGTQYFGPGTRLLVL.

The chain carries TRBV4-2 and TRBJ2-1; 9 bases line up with TRBD2. Per the germline V gene, CDR1 is LGHNA and CDR2 is YNFKEQ. This CDR3 has 19 amino acids. After removal of 4 bases from V and 8 bases from J, the junction contained 21 bases not matched to a gene. The CDR3 here is CASSLRSGSGGQTTDEQFF. The CDR3 DNA sequence: TGTGCCAGCAGCCTCCGCTCCGGTAGCGGGGGCCAGACCACCGATGAGCAGTTCTTC.